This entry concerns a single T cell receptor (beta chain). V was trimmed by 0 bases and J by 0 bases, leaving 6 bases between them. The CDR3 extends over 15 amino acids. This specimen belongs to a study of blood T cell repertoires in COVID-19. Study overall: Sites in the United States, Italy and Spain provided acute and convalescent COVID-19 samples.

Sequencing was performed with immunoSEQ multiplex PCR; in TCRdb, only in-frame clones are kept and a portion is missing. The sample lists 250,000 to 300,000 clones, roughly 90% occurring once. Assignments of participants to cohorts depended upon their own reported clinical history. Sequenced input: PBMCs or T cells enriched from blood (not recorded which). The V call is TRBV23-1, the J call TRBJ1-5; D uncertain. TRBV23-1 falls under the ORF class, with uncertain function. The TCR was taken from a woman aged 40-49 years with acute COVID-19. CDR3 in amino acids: CASSQSAYSNQPQHF. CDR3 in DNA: TGCGCCAGCAGTCAATCGGCATATAGCAATCAGCCCCAGCATTTT.